These 7 T cell receptor beta chains share one sample of origin, sequenced in a study of blood T cell repertoires in COVID-19. Clones were read by immunoSEQ multiplex PCR, and TCRdb kept only the in-frame ones, dropping some. The profile shows 250,000 to 300,000 clones, approximately 86% of them singletons. The sample comprised peripheral blood. Receptor source: a woman aged 70-85 years with COVID-19, enrolled during active disease.

This chain joins TRBV6-5 and TRBJ2-2, with D possibly matching TRBD1 (5 bases). Germline assignment: CDR1 MNHEY and CDR2 SVGAGI. CDR3 length: 15 amino acids. V was clipped by 7 bases and J by 3 bases, with 15 bases between them. In DNA, the CDR3 is TGTGCCAGCATATCCGGACACACAGACACCGGGGAGCTGTTTTTT. It codes for CASISGHTDTGELFF.

The gene calls are TRBV4-3 and TRBJ2-7; perhaps TRBD1 as D (5 bases). The V gene's germline CDR1 is LGHNA and CDR2 YSLEER. CDR3 length equals 17 residues. The ends were cut back, 1 base at V and 5 bases at J, with 21 bases in the middle. This CDR3 is CASSQVVRAGFIHEQYF. The CDR3 coding sequence is TGCGCCAGCAGCCAAGTGGTCAGGGCAGGGTTCATCCACGAGCAGTACTTC.

J is TRBJ1-1 and V is TRBV24-1; D ambiguous. The CDR3 is made up of 13 amino acids. Germline V lookup: CDR1 KGHDR, CDR2 SFDVKD. The V end lost 10 bases, the J end lost 4 bases, and 15 bases lay between the germline ends. CDR3 in amino acids: CATSAPEGTEAFF. CDR3 bases: TGTGCCACTTCCGCCCCGGAGGGCACTGAAGCTTTCTTT.

The J gene is TRBJ2-7, the V gene TRBV5-1; D may be TRBD1 (5 bases). Germline V gives CDR1 SGHRS, CDR2 YFSETQ. V was pared by 0 bases and J by 2 bases, with 6 bases between. The CDR3 sequence is 13 residues long. The CDR3 nucleotides are TGCGCCAGCAGCTTGGAACAGGCCTACGAGCAGTACTTC. Translated, it gives CASSLEQAYEQYF.

The chain joins TRBV28 to TRBJ2-7, with TRBD2 as a possible D gene (5 bases). V lost 3 bases, J lost 4 bases, and 13 bases lay in between. Germline V gene lookup returns CDR1 MDHEN and CDR2 SYDVKM. This CDR3 spans 14 amino acids. DNA for the CDR3: TGTGCCAGCAGTTTGGCGGGCAGCTCATACGAGCAGTACTTC. It yields the protein CASSLAGSSYEQYF.

The J gene is TRBJ1-1, the V gene TRBV7-9, with 9 bases matching TRBD1. CDR3 length: 15 residues. Trimming removed 5 bases from V and 4 bases from J; junction bases left unmatched: 8. From germline, CDR1 is SEHNR and CDR2 FQNEAQ (reference sequence). CDR3 sequence (DNA): TGTGCCAGCAGCACCCTAGGACAGGGGAGCACTGAAGCTTTCTTT. Translation gives CASSTLGQGSTEAFF.

This clone was seen only once. The chain employs TRBV19 and TRBJ1-5; 8 bases agree with TRBD1. V was pared by 6 bases and J by 6 bases, with 7 bases of the junction left unmatched. This CDR3 has 14 amino acids. Germline V CDR1 and CDR2: LNHDA, SQIVND (reference sequence). This CDR3 reads CASSPDRVSQPQHF. For the CDR3, the DNA is TGTGCCAGTAGCCCGGACAGGGTGAGTCAGCCCCAGCATTTT.